A single sample is the source of the 13 T cell receptor beta chains below, sequenced in a study of blood T cell repertoires in COVID-19. The table came from immunoSEQ multiplex PCR; TCRdb's copy has only in-frame clones and leaves some out. The sample carries about 260,000 clones, roughly 87% recorded once. The sequenced sample consisted of peripheral blood. These receptor sequences come from a woman between 45 and 65 years old who had recovered from COVID-19.

V gene TRBV19 combines with J gene TRBJ1-1, with D possibly being TRBD1 (5 bases). The CDR3 is 18 amino acids. The germline V and J ends were trimmed by 4 bases and 1 base, with 22 bases remaining between them. Germline assignment: CDR1 LNHDA and CDR2 SQIVND (reference sequence). CDR3: CASSTRHISGWANTEAFF. In nucleotides, the CDR3 is TGTGCCAGTAGTACCCGCCACATTTCAGGGTGGGCGAACACTGAAGCTTTCTTT.

CDR3 residues: CASSFRGSSGNTIYF. The CDR3 nucleotides read TGTGCCAGCAGCTTCAGGGGGAGCTCTGGAAACACCATATATTTT. The rearrangement links TRBV7-9 to TRBJ1-3; 7 nucleotides match TRBD1. The CDR3 contains 15 residues. With 3 bases clipped from V and 0 bases from J, the junction kept 2 bases outside the gene matches. The germline gives CDR1 SEHNR, CDR2 FQNEAQ (reference sequence).

The genes are TRBV9 and TRBJ1-2; a possible D gene is TRBD1 (6 bases). The CDR3 contains 13 residues. V was cut by 3 bases and J by 6 bases, with 12 bases left in between. Per the germline V gene, CDR1 is SGDLS and CDR2 is YYNGEE. The CDR3 bases are TGTGCCAGCAGCGCATCCTACAGGGATGGCTACACCTTC. Its translation is CASSASYRDGYTF.

Here the CDR3 reads CASSYSIRTGSYEQYF. CDR3 coding DNA: TGTGCCAGCAGTTACTCGATAAGGACAGGGTCCTACGAGCAGTACTTC. The chain carries TRBV6-2 or TRBV6-3 and TRBJ2-7; 8 positions match TRBD1. The CDR3 covers 16 residues. J gave up 1 base and V 0 bases, and 5 bases lay outside the gene matches. The germline V gene encodes CDR1 MNHEY and CDR2 SVGEGT.

The chain employs TRBV18 and TRBJ1-1; no reliable D call. Germline CDR1 is KGHSH and CDR2 is LQKENI. Trimming cost V 4 bases and J 1 base, with 7 bases left between them. The CDR3 length is 13 residues. The DNA of the CDR3 is TGTGCCAGCTCACTTACATCGAACACTGAAGCTTTCTTT. This sequence encodes CASSLTSNTEAFF.

The V gene is TRBV15, the J gene TRBJ1-2, with D tentatively TRBD1 (5 bases). Germline V gene data show CDR1 as LNHNV and CDR2 as YYDKDF (reference sequence). Deletions cut 1 base from V and 6 bases from J, with 9 bases between. CDR3 length: 13 amino acids. The CDR3 bases are TGTGCCACCAGCAGAGCACAGGTTCATGGCTACACCTTC. Encoded protein: CATSRAQVHGYTF.

CDR3 loop: CASSVGLYSGNTIYF. CDR3 nucleotide sequence: TGTGCCAGCAGCGTCGGACTGTACTCTGGAAACACCATATATTTT. The rearrangement joins TRBV6-5 to TRBJ1-3; D unresolved. CDR3 size: 15 residues. CDR1 MNHEY and CDR2 SVGAGI come from the germline V gene. V lost 6 bases, J lost 0 bases, and 12 bases lay in between.

CDR3 region: CASSFRGGGDTQYF. In DNA form, the CDR3 reads TGTGCCAGCAGTTTCCGCGGGGGAGGAGATACGCAGTATTTT. The chain couples TRBV25-1 to TRBJ2-3; 7 positions match TRBD2. This CDR3 spans 14 amino acids. Germline V lookup: CDR1 MGHDK, CDR2 SYGVNS. With 5 bases clipped from V and 5 bases from J, the junction kept 7 bases outside the gene matches.

The chain has TRBV5-4 and TRBJ2-7; 9 bases fit TRBD1. Germline assignment: CDR1 SGHNT and CDR2 YYREEE (reference sequence). The ends lost 0 bases at V and 2 bases at J; junction bases unmatched: 3. The CDR3 consists of 15 residues. The DNA of the CDR3 is TGTGCCAGCAGCTTGGGTGGGACAGGGACCTACGAGCAGTACTTC. Protein: CASSLGGTGTYEQYF.

The rearrangement links TRBV29-1 to TRBJ2-2, with D uncertain. V was pared by 5 bases and J by 7 bases, with 11 bases between. The CDR3 length is 12 residues. The germline gives CDR1 SQVTM, CDR2 ANQGSEA. The CDR3 protein is CSVKSDGGELFF. The DNA for the CDR3 is TGCAGCGTTAAAAGCGACGGCGGGGAGCTGTTTTTT.

This clone appeared once. The chain links TRBV6-2 or TRBV6-3 to TRBJ1-5, with 8 bases that match TRBD1. Germline values: CDR1 MNHEY, CDR2 SVGEGT. CDR3 length equals 15 residues. The V segment lost 6 bases and the J segment 7 bases; nucleotides outside the gene matches: 11. The DNA for the CDR3 is TGTGCCAGCAGCCGAGTGCAGGGGGCATACCAGCCCCAGCATTTT. As protein: CASSRVQGAYQPQHF.

The chain joins TRBV5-4 to TRBJ2-7; 8 nucleotides align to TRBD2. V shed 4 bases and J 1 base; nucleotides not matched to a gene: 10. The CDR3 has 16 amino acids. Germline V gives CDR1 SGHNT, CDR2 YYREEE (reference sequence). Here the CDR3 DNA reads TGTGCCAGCAGCGGGACGGCGGGGGGCCTGTCCTACGAGCAGTACTTC. This translates into CASSGTAGGLSYEQYF.

The rearrangement uses TRBV4-2 and TRBJ2-3; a possible D gene is TRBD2 (6 bases). Per the germline V gene, CDR1 is LGHNA and CDR2 is YNFKEQ. V lost 0 bases, J lost 0 bases, and 10 bases lay in between. This CDR3 is built from 16 residues. The CDR3 DNA reads TGTGCCAGCAGCCAAGATCCCGGGACTAGCACAGATACGCAGTATTTT. Amino acid sequence: CASSQDPGTSTDTQYF.